This T cell receptor beta chain was found in a study of vaccination effects on CD4 cells after COVID-19. Study outcomes and limitations: Clones that were induced by infection or by vaccine showed marked contraction late after vaccination.

Method: immunoSEQ multiplex PCR; TCRdb's copy keeps in-frame clones and lacks some. This table holds around 40,000 clones, around two thirds found once. CDR1 and CDR2 (germline): LNHDA, SQIVND (reference sequence). The CDR3 totals 14 residues. Trimming took 7 bases from V and 4 from J, leaving 16 bases between them. Remarks on this clone: The antigen remains unidentified.

Antigen-specific CD4+ T cell clonotypes were called by their expansion after viral peptide-pool culture in ViraFEST. Upon completion of around 9 days in culture, CD4+ T cells were isolated. By PCR, the person was confirmed to have had SARS-CoV-2 infection between March and December 2020. The starting material was CD4+ T cells from PBMCs cultured with a peptide pool, obtained before COVID-19 vaccination. The chain carries TRBV19 and TRBJ1-2; D gene uncertain. The receptor was isolated from a human donor who had a prior SARS-CoV-2 infection. The CDR3 DNA follows: TGTGCCAGTACCACGGACCCTCCCTTCTATGGCTACACCTTC. Its protein is CASTTDPPFYGYTF.